The sequence of this T cell receptor (beta chain) was determined in a study of tumor T cells in aggressive B-cell lymphoma. The V end lost 4 bases, the J end lost 0 bases, and 7 bases lay between the germline ends. The CDR3 loop spans 13 amino acids. Germline assignment: CDR1 SGHDT and CDR2 YYEEEE. Only in-frame clones appear in the TCRdb table, and some are missing; sequencing was by immunoSEQ multiplex PCR. This sample has 3,100 or so clones; about 69% occur once, and the top ten carry approximately 9.1%. This clone was found a few times. This chain joins TRBV5-6 and TRBJ2-5, with D possibly matching TRBD1 (5 bases). This TCR derives from an adult with diffuse large B cell lymphoma. The sample taken for sequencing was tumor tissue. In DNA, the CDR3 is TGTGCCAGCAGCCCGACAGACCAAGAGACCCAGTACTTC. As protein: CASSPTDQETQYF. The full variable domain, rest sourced from reference TRBV5-6 and TRBJ2-5, is DAGVTQSPTHLIKTRGQQVTLRCSPKSGHDTVSWYQQALGQGPQFIFQYYEEEERQRGNFPDRFSGHQFPNYSSELNVNALLLGDSALYLCASSPTDQETQYFGPGTRLLVL.